This T cell receptor beta chain was observed in a study of cytomegalovirus exposure and HLA in healthy donors. Concerning this clone: Its antigen is undetermined.

Whole-study results and caveats: Presence/absence analyses took donor sequencing depth as roughly uniform. Some V segments (TRBV6-2 and TRBV6-3 among them) were excluded as indistinguishable. Among CMV-associated TCR beta chains, most appeared HLA-restricted in a later analysis.

The PCR used 60 Vbeta and 13 Jbeta primers. Data came from immunoSEQ multiplex PCR; TCRdb stores just in-frame clones and leaves some out. The sample has 200,000 to 300,000 clones; more than 75% are singletons. From germline, CDR1 is LNHDA and CDR2 SQIVND (reference sequence). The V gene lost 6 bases and the J gene lost 5 bases, with 14 bases spanning the gap. The CDR3 length is 14 residues. The chain recombines TRBV19 with TRBJ1-5; D gene unclear. The TCR originated in a woman aged 40 to 55 in good health and CMV-seropositive. The sample comprised PBMCs. CDR3 in DNA: TGTGCCAGTAGATCGGCAGGAACTCATCAGCCCCAGCATTTT. The encoded protein is CASRSAGTHQPQHF. Full variable domain (missing parts from reference TRBV19 and TRBJ1-5): DGGITQSPKYLFRKEGQNVTLSCEQNLNHDAMYWYRQDPGQGLRLIYYSQIVNDFQKGDIAEGYSVSREKKESFPLTVTSAQKNPTAFYLCASRSAGTHQPQHFGDGTRLSIL.